The 15 T cell receptor beta chains given below trace back to one sample, sequenced in a study of a mutant IDH1 vaccine in newly diagnosed glioma. Clones were sequenced by immunoSEQ multiplex PCR, and TCRdb holds only the in-frame ones, with some missing. The data hold 25,000 to 35,000 clones, with around 91% observed a single time. Time point: week 11, during vaccination. All doses held 300 ug of mutant IDH1 20-mer peptide, with topical imiquimod. The antigens of these receptors remain unknown. This specimen was PBMCs, taken from a glioma patient whose treatment included an IDH1 peptide vaccine. The receptors here all came from a man younger than 35 with glioma.

CDR3 loop: CASGRGYGYTF. The CDR3 nucleotides are TGTGCCAGCGGTCGGGGCTATGGCTACACCTTC. The chain links TRBV6-1 to TRBJ1-2; no reliable D call. Trimming cost V 8 bases and J 4 bases, with 8 bases left between them. Germline assignment: CDR1 MNHNS and CDR2 SASEGT. The CDR3 runs 11 residues.

This clone turned up a few times. The CDR3 nucleotides are TGTGCCAGCAGCTCGCCGGGACTAGCGGGACGGGAGCTGTTTTTT. It specifies CASSSPGLAGRELFF. The rearrangement uses TRBV6-6 and TRBJ2-2, with 13 bases lining up with TRBD2. Unmatched junction bases numbered 7, after V lost 6 bases and J lost 9 bases. Germline lookup yields CDR1 MNHNY and CDR2 SVGAGI (reference sequence). The CDR3 has 15 residues.

This clone was counted a few times. The V call is TRBV6-6, the J call TRBJ1-2; 7 nucleotides align to TRBD1. The V segment lost 4 bases and the J segment 2 bases; nucleotides outside the gene matches: 1. Germline V lookup: CDR1 MNHNY, CDR2 SVGAGI (reference sequence). The CDR3 totals 13 residues. The DNA of the CDR3 is TGTGCCAGCAGTTCAGGGGGGAACTATGGCTACACCTTC. It translates to CASSSGGNYGYTF.

The chain recombines TRBV5-6 with TRBJ1-2; no firm D call. The CDR3 contains 13 residues. V gave up 2 bases and J gave up 4 bases, with 9 bases separating them. CDR1 and CDR2 from the germline V gene are SGHDT and YYEEEE. Here the CDR3 reads CASSLWPAYGYTF. The DNA of the CDR3 is TGTGCCAGCAGCTTATGGCCCGCCTATGGCTACACCTTC.

V usage is TRBV20-1 and J usage is TRBJ2-3; D ambiguous. Looked up from germline, CDR1 is DFQATT and CDR2 is SNEGSKA (reference sequence). V gave up 1 base and J gave up 6 bases, with 5 bases separating them. CDR3 length equals 11 residues. CDR3 loop: CSARVRDTQYF. The CDR3 DNA is TGCAGTGCTAGAGTACGGGATACGCAGTATTTT.

This clone was counted a few times. The rearrangement uses TRBV12-5 and TRBJ2-1; D is unclear. CDR3 size: 13 residues. V lost 2 bases, J lost 3 bases, and 5 bases lay in between. Germline V lookup: CDR1 LGHNT, CDR2 FRNRAP. The CDR3 sequence is CASGLNVYNEQFF. The DNA of the CDR3 is TGTGCTAGTGGTTTGAACGTCTACAATGAGCAGTTCTTC.

The sample holds one count of this clone. This sequence joins TRBV6-1 and TRBJ2-3, with a weak D call TRBD1 (6 bases). V gave up 5 bases and J gave up 2 bases, with 11 bases separating them. The CDR3 is 14 residues long. Germline values: CDR1 MNHNS, CDR2 SASEGT. This chain's CDR3 is CASSPGDPTDTQYF. CDR3 DNA: TGTGCCAGCAGTCCAGGGGACCCCACAGATACGCAGTATTTT.

The rearrangement links TRBV30 to TRBJ2-3; D is unclear. The CDR3 is 12 residues long. V dropped 4 bases and J dropped 6 bases, with 11 bases sitting between them. CDR1 and CDR2 (germline): GTSNPN, SVGIG (reference sequence). CDR3 region: CAWTIGPDTQYF. The CDR3 nucleotides read TGTGCCTGGACCATAGGCCCGGATACGCAGTATTTT.

This clone was recorded only once. V is TRBV29-1 and J is TRBJ1-2; TRBD1 aligns across 8 bases. In germline, CDR1 is SQVTM, CDR2 ANQGSEA. This CDR3 has 13 amino acids. V trimming: 6 bases; J trimming: 8 bases; junction bases outside the gene matches: 11. The CDR3 DNA reads TGCAGCGTAGACCTCGACAGGGGCAGGGGCTACACCTTC. The encoded protein is CSVDLDRGRGYTF.

J is TRBJ2-2 and V is TRBV27; D unclear. Trimming shortened V by 6 bases and J by 1 base, and 9 bases separated the two germline ends. CDR3 length: 14 residues. Per germline, CDR1 MNHEY and CDR2 SMNVEV (reference sequence). The CDR3 is CASRSARNTGELFF. In DNA, the CDR3 is TGTGCCAGCAGGTCAGCCAGGAACACCGGGGAGCTGTTTTTT.

V and J are TRBV5-4 and TRBJ1-1; weak D call: TRBD1 (6 bases). Germline V gene lookup returns CDR1 SGHNT and CDR2 YYREEE (reference sequence). The V end was cut by 4 bases, the J end by 4 bases, with 14 bases between. The CDR3 spans 14 residues. The CDR3 DNA is TGTGCCAGCAGCGCAACAGGGTATGCCACTGAAGCTTTCTTT. This gives the protein CASSATGYATEAFF.

The chain couples TRBV5-4 to TRBJ1-1, with 9 bases identical to TRBD1. J lost 1 base, V lost 4 bases, and 2 bases had no gene match. CDR1 SGHNT and CDR2 YYREEE come from the germline V gene (reference sequence). The CDR3 contains 14 residues. In DNA, the CDR3 is TGTGCCAGCAGCCCGGGACAGGGGAACACTGAAGCTTTCTTT. This sequence encodes CASSPGQGNTEAFF.

The CDR3 loop reads CASSVGGKETQYF. CDR3 sequence (DNA): TGTGCCAGCAGTGTCGGGGGGAAAGAGACCCAGTACTTC. The chain recombines TRBV7-2 with TRBJ2-5; 7 bases line up with TRBD2. The trim removed 6 bases at V and 3 bases at J, leaving 4 bases unmatched. The germline gives CDR1 SGHTA, CDR2 FQGNSA. The CDR3 totals 13 residues.

The rearrangement links TRBV10-1 to TRBJ1-5; TRBD1 matches 10 bases. V gave up 5 bases and J gave up 0 bases; unmatched junction bases: 7. CDR3 size: 17 residues. Per the germline V gene, CDR1 is WNHNN and CDR2 is SYGVQD (reference sequence). CDR3 nucleotide sequence: TGCGCCAGCAGTATCGACAGGGGGCGGAGTAGCAATCAGCCCCAGCATTTT. Its protein product is CASSIDRGRSSNQPQHF.

The chain recombines TRBV4-3 with TRBJ1-5; no firm D call. Looked up from germline, CDR1 is LGHNA and CDR2 is YSLEER. There are 16 residues in the CDR3. Between the trimmed V and J ends, which lost 0 bases and 0 bases, there was a span of 9 bases. The DNA of the CDR3 is TGCGCCAGCAGCCAAGATTGGGCATTTAGCAATCAGCCCCAGCATTTT. As protein: CASSQDWAFSNQPQHF.